A single sample gave rise to the 27 T cell receptor beta chains below, sequenced in a study of shared T cell receptors in the human thymus. Repertoires were generated with immunoSEQ multiplex PCR, while TCRdb's copy carries only in-frame clones and drops some. Of hundreds of thousands of clones in the sample, around 87% were seen once. The same data also went into a second study, on human thymus T cells.

Sample: thymocytes. The receptors originated from a boy under three years old with a congenital heart defect.

The chain has TRBV14 and TRBJ2-4, with 9 bases aligning to TRBD2. Germline CDR1 SGHDN, CDR2 FVKESK. The CDR3 sequence is 18 residues long. V dropped 4 bases and J dropped 0; count of bases not matched to a gene: 10. The CDR3: CASSPSATSGLAKNIQYF. CDR3 bases: TGTGCCAGCAGCCCCTCGGCGACTAGCGGACTAGCCAAAAACATTCAGTACTTC.

The rearrangement uses TRBV11-2 and TRBJ2-1; maybe TRBD1 (6 bases). The CDR3 is made up of 17 amino acids. CDR1 is SGHAT, CDR2 FQNNGV, per germline. Trimming shortened V by 0 bases and J by 2 bases, and 14 bases separated the two germline ends. In DNA, the CDR3 is TGTGCCAGCAGCTTAGATGTGGGATGGGACACCTACAATGAGCAGTTCTTC. This translates into CASSLDVGWDTYNEQFF.

The CDR3 loop is CASSSDRSSYEQYF. As DNA, the CDR3 is TGTGCCAGCAGTTCGGACAGGAGCTCCTACGAGCAGTACTTC. The genes are TRBV7-2 and TRBJ2-7; 7 bases are a match to TRBD1. Germline values: CDR1 SGHTA, CDR2 FQGNSA. The CDR3 runs to 14 residues. Germline trimming cut 6 bases from V and 0 bases from J; bases unmatched to any gene: 5.

The chain recombines TRBV14 with TRBJ2-7, with D tentatively TRBD2 (6 bases). Per germline, CDR1 SGHDN and CDR2 FVKESK. This CDR3 has 15 amino acids. The V and J ends lost 4 bases and 0 bases respectively, with 13 bases between them. The CDR3 region has the DNA TGTGCCAGCAGCCCCTCTAGCGTCCTCTCCTACGAGCAGTACTTC. Its translation is CASSPSSVLSYEQYF.

This clone was picked up a small number of times. This chain joins TRBV5-4 and TRBJ1-3; tentative D call: TRBD1 (6 bases). The ends were cut back, 3 bases at V and 2 bases at J, with 12 bases in the middle. Germline-derived CDR1 and CDR2 are SGHNT and YYREEE (reference sequence). The CDR3 is 15 amino acids. The CDR3 DNA sequence: TGTGCCAGCAGCTCGCCCGGGACAACTGGAAACACCATATATTTT. Translation gives CASSSPGTTGNTIYF. Full variable domain (outside the CDR3, taken from reference TRBV5-4 and TRBJ1-3): ETGVTQSPTHLIKTRGQQVTLRCSSQSGHNTVSWYQQALGQGPQFIFQYYREEENGRGNFPPRFSGLQFPNYSSELNVNALELDDSALYLCASSSPGTTGNTIYFGEGSWLTVV.

The table lists this clone with a count of one. The rearrangement links TRBV10-3 to TRBJ2-1, with 10 bases lining up with TRBD2. CDR1 and CDR2 from the germline V gene are ENHRY and SYGVKD. This CDR3 has 17 residues. V shed 6 bases and J 5 bases; nucleotides not matched to a gene: 13. CDR3 loop: CAISFSNTSGDNNEQFF. The CDR3 nucleotides are TGTGCCATCAGCTTCTCGAATACTAGCGGGGATAACAATGAGCAGTTCTTC.

The chain joins TRBV6-1 to TRBJ1-4; TRBD1 aligns across 10 bases. The germline CDR1 and CDR2 sequences are MNHNS and SASEGT. After removal of 7 bases from V and 7 bases from J, the junction contained 3 bases not matched to a gene. The CDR3 has 13 residues. Written as DNA, the CDR3 is TGTGCCAGCACCCGGGACAGGGGTGAAAAACTGTTTTTT. Translation: CASTRDRGEKLFF.

This chain's CDR3 is CASSSLAGADLYEQYF. The CDR3 nucleotides read TGTGCCAGCAGTAGCCTAGCGGGGGCCGACTTGTACGAGCAGTACTTC. The chain uses TRBV27 and TRBJ2-7; 10 nucleotides agree with TRBD2. J gave up 4 bases and V 5 bases, and 11 bases lay outside the gene matches. CDR1 is MNHEY and CDR2 is SMNVEV in the germline V gene (reference sequence). The CDR3 spans 16 residues.

In DNA, the CDR3 is TGTGCCAGCAGCCCTACTACAGGTATCGGTGAAAAACTGTTTTTT. Its translation: CASSPTTGIGEKLFF. The chain uses TRBV7-9 and TRBJ1-4, with D possibly matching TRBD1 (5 bases). Trimming removed 5 bases from V and 7 bases from J, with 17 bases in between. The CDR3 runs 15 residues. Germline V gene lookup returns CDR1 SEHNR and CDR2 FQNEAQ (reference sequence). Complete variable domain (other parts from reference TRBV7-9 and TRBJ1-4): DTGVSQNPRHKITKRGQNVTFRCDPISEHNRLYWYRQTLGQGPEFLTYFQNEAQLEKSRLLSDRFSAERPKGSFSTLEIQRTEQGDSAMYLCASSPTTGIGEKLFFGSGTQLSVL.

The V and J genes are TRBV7-4 and TRBJ2-2, with a tentative D call TRBD1 (6 bases). The CDR3 is 13 residues long. CDR1 and CDR2 from the germline V gene are SGHVT and SQSDAQ. Trimming pared 3 bases from V and 5 bases from J, leaving 7 bases between. The CDR3 is CASSLGATGELFF. CDR3 DNA sequence: TGTGCCAGCAGCTTGGGGGCGACCGGGGAGCTGTTTTTT.

The rearrangement links TRBV18 to TRBJ1-2; the match to TRBD1 covers 7 bases. Germline V gene lookup returns CDR1 KGHSH and CDR2 LQKENI. V shed 2 bases, J shed 2 bases, and the junction held 5 bases outside the gene matches. The CDR3 runs to 15 residues. As DNA, the CDR3 is TGTGCCAGCTCACCAACGACAGGGATGAACTATGGCTACACCTTC. It codes for CASSPTTGMNYGYTF.

V gene TRBV6-4 combines with J gene TRBJ2-5; 9 bases line up with TRBD2. The germline V gene encodes CDR1 MRHNA and CDR2 SNTAGT. CDR3 length equals 14 residues. V dropped 7 bases and J dropped 3; count of bases not matched to a gene: 6. CDR3 coding DNA: TGTGCCAGCAATCGACTAGCGGAGAAAGAGACCCAGTACTTC. This gives the protein CASNRLAEKETQYF.

The chain combines TRBV4-1 with TRBJ2-7; the match to TRBD1 covers 9 bases. J was trimmed by 7 bases and V by 0 bases; bases with no gene match: 16. Per the germline V gene, CDR1 is MGHRA and CDR2 is YSYEKL. This CDR3 contains 18 residues. CDR3 bases: TGCGCCAGCAGCCAAGAGTATAGGACAGGGGCCGGTGTGGAGGAGCAGTACTTC. It specifies CASSQEYRTGAGVEEQYF.

The V gene is TRBV6-4, the J gene TRBJ2-7; D gene uncertain. Germline loops: CDR1 MRHNA, CDR2 SNTAGT. Trimming cost V 5 bases and J 3 bases, with 17 bases left between them. The CDR3 is made up of 15 amino acids. The CDR3 loop is CASSRGLGQNYEQYF. DNA of the CDR3: TGTGCCAGCAGTCGAGGTTTAGGCCAGAACTACGAGCAGTACTTC.

This chain links TRBV28 with TRBJ2-1; the match to TRBD2 covers 11 bases. Losses at the gene ends were 3 bases for V and 0 bases for J; bases not matched to a gene: 7. The CDR3 extends over 18 amino acids. Germline V gene lookup returns CDR1 MDHEN and CDR2 SYDVKM. CDR3 amino acids: CASSLGTSGDTSYNEQFF. The CDR3 nucleotides are TGTGCCAGCAGTTTGGGGACTAGCGGCGACACCTCCTACAATGAGCAGTTCTTC.

The chain recombines TRBV28 with TRBJ1-5; 12 bases fit TRBD1. Germline loops: CDR1 MDHEN, CDR2 SYDVKM. The CDR3 is 18 amino acids. J was trimmed by 6 bases and V by 5 bases; bases with no gene match: 14. DNA of the CDR3: TGTGCCAGCAGTCCGCTTCCTCCGGGACAGGGGGCAACTCAGCCCCAGCATTTT. This gives the protein CASSPLPPGQGATQPQHF.

This clone was found once. The chain carries TRBV6-5 and TRBJ2-1; D is perhaps TRBD1 (5 bases). CDR1 is MNHEY, CDR2 SVGAGI, per germline. V was shortened by 0 bases and J by 6 bases, with 15 bases between the two germline ends. The CDR3 has 16 residues. CDR3 nucleotides: TGTGCCAGCAGTTACTCTCCCAGGGTTCCCTGCAATGAGCAGTTCTTC. Protein: CASSYSPRVPCNEQFF.

The chain has TRBV27 and TRBJ2-1, with 12 bases matching TRBD1. The length of the CDR3 is 19 residues. V shed 4 bases and J 5 bases; nucleotides not matched to a gene: 15. Germline V CDR1 and CDR2: MNHEY, SMNVEV (reference sequence). The CDR3 region is CASSSLRDRGLPRNNEQFF. For the CDR3, the DNA is TGTGCCAGCAGTTCGCTCCGGGACAGGGGGCTCCCGCGAAACAATGAGCAGTTCTTC.

V is TRBV18 and J is TRBJ2-3; D might be TRBD1 (6 bases). Trimming left V 4 bases short and J 0 bases short, with 17 bases between. Per germline, CDR1 KGHSH and CDR2 LQKENI. The CDR3 length is 17 residues. The CDR3 DNA is TGTGCCAGCTCACGCCTAGGACAGATACCTAGCACAGATACGCAGTATTTT. Amino acids: CASSRLGQIPSTDTQYF.

This chain links TRBV6-4 with TRBJ2-5; 8 bases agree with TRBD1. V lost 3 bases, J lost 4 bases, and 4 bases stayed unmatched. The CDR3 loop spans 14 amino acids. Per the germline V gene, CDR1 is MRHNA and CDR2 is SNTAGT. The CDR3 is CASSEQGGSETQYF. CDR3 in DNA: TGTGCCAGCAGTGAACAGGGGGGATCAGAGACCCAGTACTTC.

The rearrangement links TRBV5-1 to TRBJ2-1; D ambiguous. Per the germline V gene, CDR1 is SGHRS and CDR2 is YFSETQ. The CDR3 consists of 15 residues. Trimming removed 4 bases from V and 3 bases from J, with 14 bases in between. CDR3 DNA sequence: TGCGCCAGCAGCCTGCTGGGTACAGACTACAATGAGCAGTTCTTC. This encodes CASSLLGTDYNEQFF.

The chain has TRBV5-1 and TRBJ1-4, with 9 bases fitting TRBD1. Trimming took 3 bases from V and 0 from J; bases not matched to a gene: 6. The CDR3 runs to 17 residues. Per germline, CDR1 SGHRS and CDR2 YFSETQ. The CDR3 spells CASSSWGQGATNEKLFF. DNA of the CDR3: TGCGCCAGCAGCTCGTGGGGACAGGGTGCAACTAATGAAAAACTGTTTTTT.

This rearrangement joins TRBV6-1 to TRBJ2-2; TRBD2 is a possible D gene (7 bases). Germline values: CDR1 MNHNS, CDR2 SASEGT. This CDR3 comprises 15 residues. V lost 8 bases to trimming and J lost 3 bases, with 16 bases between them. In DNA form, the CDR3 reads TGTGCCAGCTCCGGCGGAGGGGGGGACACCGGGGAGCTGTTTTTT. Its protein is CASSGGGGDTGELFF.

This clone appeared once. The V gene is TRBV4-3, the J gene TRBJ2-1, with D hard to call. V lost 0 bases and J lost 0, with 9 bases in between. The CDR3 is made up of 16 amino acids. Germline V gene sequence: CDR1 LGHNA, CDR2 YSLEER. The CDR3 nucleotides read TGCGCCAGCAGCCAAGAGACTGCACACTCCTACAATGAGCAGTTCTTC. Protein: CASSQETAHSYNEQFF.

This chain connects TRBV27 to TRBJ1-1, with D possibly TRBD1 on 5 matching bases. Germline assignment: CDR1 MNHEY and CDR2 SMNVEV (reference sequence). Trimming stripped 7 bases from V and 5 bases from J, with 26 bases between. CDR3 length: 17 residues. Here the CDR3 reads CASISPTGGGVETEAFF. The CDR3 region has the DNA TGTGCCAGCATATCTCCTACTGGCGGAGGGGTGGAGACTGAAGCTTTCTTT.

This clone was picked up one time. The J gene is TRBJ1-2, the V gene TRBV11-2; D is unresolved. Germline-derived CDR1 and CDR2 are SGHAT and FQNNGV. CDR3 length equals 13 residues. Trimming removed 6 bases from V and 0 bases from J, with 8 bases in between. The CDR3 protein is CASRQSANYGYTF. CDR3 nucleotides: TGTGCCAGCAGACAGTCGGCTAACTATGGCTACACCTTC.

This chain joins TRBV4-2 and TRBJ1-2; maybe TRBD1 (5 bases). This CDR3 comprises 17 residues. Germline loops: CDR1 LGHNA, CDR2 YNFKEQ. The ends were cut back, 1 base at V and 4 bases at J, with 19 bases in the middle. CDR3 sequence reads: CASSQGGLGGKFYGYTF. CDR3 nucleotides: TGTGCCAGCAGCCAAGGGGGCCTCGGTGGGAAATTCTATGGCTACACCTTC.